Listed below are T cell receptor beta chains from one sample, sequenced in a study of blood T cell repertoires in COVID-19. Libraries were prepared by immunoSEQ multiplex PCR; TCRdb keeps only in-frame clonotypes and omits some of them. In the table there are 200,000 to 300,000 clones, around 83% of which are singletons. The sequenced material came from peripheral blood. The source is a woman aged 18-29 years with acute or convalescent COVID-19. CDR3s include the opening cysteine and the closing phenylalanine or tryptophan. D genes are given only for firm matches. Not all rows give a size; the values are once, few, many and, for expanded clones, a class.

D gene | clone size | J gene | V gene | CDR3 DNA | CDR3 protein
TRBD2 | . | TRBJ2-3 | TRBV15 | TGTGCCACCAGCAGAGGTACTAGCGGGGCAACAGATACGCAGTATTTT | CATSRGTSGATDTQYF
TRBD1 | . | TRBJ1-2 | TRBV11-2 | TGTGCCAGCAGCTTAATAGGGGGCGACTATGGCTACACCTTC | CASSLIGGDYGYTF
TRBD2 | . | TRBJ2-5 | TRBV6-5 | TGTGCCAGCAGTTACGGGGGGGGTGTTTTCCAGGAGACCCAGTACTTC | CASSYGGGVFQETQYF
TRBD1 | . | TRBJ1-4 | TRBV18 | TGTGCCAGCTCACCTTCGACAGGGCTCGAAAAACTGTTTTTT | CASSPSTGLEKLFF
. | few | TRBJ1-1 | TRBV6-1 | TGTGCCAGCATTGAACGGGTGGGCACTGAAGCTTTCTTT | CASIERVGTEAFF
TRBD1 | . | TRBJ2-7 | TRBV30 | TGTGCCTGGATAGACAGGGGACCCTACGAGCAGTACTTC | CAWIDRGPYEQYF
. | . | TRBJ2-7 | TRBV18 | TGTGCCAGCTCACCAAGCGGCTTCCCCGGCGAGCAGTACTTC | CASSPSGFPGEQYF
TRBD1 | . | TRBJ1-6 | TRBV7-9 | TGTGCCAGCAGCGCCCCGACCGGACAGGGTTTAGGTTCACCCCTCCACTTT | CASSAPTGQGLGSPLHF
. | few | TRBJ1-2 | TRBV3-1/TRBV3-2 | TGTGCCAGCAGCCAAGATTCCGCGAGGCCGTCTAGCTATGGCTACACCTTC | CASSQDSARPSSYGYTF
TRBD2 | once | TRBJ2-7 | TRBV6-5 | TGTGCCAGCAGTTATGGCGGGGGAACCTACGAGCAGTACTTC | CASSYGGGTYEQYF
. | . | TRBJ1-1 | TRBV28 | TGTGCCAGCAGTGAAGAGACGGGACATCGAGGCAACACTGAAGCTTTCTTT | CASSEETGHRGNTEAFF
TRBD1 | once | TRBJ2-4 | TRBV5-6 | TGTGCCAGCAGCCCTCGGACAGGGGGCGAGGACATTCAGTACTTC | CASSPRTGGEDIQYF
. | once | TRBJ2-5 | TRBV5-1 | TGCGCCAGCAGCCAGGGGACTACCTCACAAGAGACCCAGTACTTC | CASSQGTTSQETQYF
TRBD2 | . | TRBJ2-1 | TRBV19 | TGTGCCAGTAGCGGGGGACTAGCGGGAGTTTACAATGAGCAGTTCTTC | CASSGGLAGVYNEQFF
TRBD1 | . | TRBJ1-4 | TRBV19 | TGTGCCAGTAGTATAAGACAGGGTACGGGTCGACTGTTTTTT | CASSIRQGTGRLFF
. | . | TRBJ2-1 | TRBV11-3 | TGTGCCAGCAGCCCTACCGGGACTGCCTACAATGAGCAGTTCTTC | CASSPTGTAYNEQFF
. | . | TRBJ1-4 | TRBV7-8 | TGTGCCAGCAGCTTAGGGGCGGGTGAAAAACTGTTTTTT | CASSLGAGEKLFF
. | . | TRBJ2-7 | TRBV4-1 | TGCGCCAGCAGCCAAGACAGGGTCTACGAGCAGTACTTC | CASSQDRVYEQYF
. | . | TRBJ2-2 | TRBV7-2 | TGTGCCAGCAGCTTCCCCCAGGGGAGGGTATATTCCGGGGAGCTGTTTTTT | CASSFPQGRVYSGELFF
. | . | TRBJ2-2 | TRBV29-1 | TGCAGCGTTGGCTGGCGGGAGAACACCGGGGAGCTGTTTTTT | CSVGWRENTGELFF
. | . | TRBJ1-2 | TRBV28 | TGTGCCAGCAGTTTAGGAGGCAGATGGAACTATGGCTACACCTTC | CASSLGGRWNYGYTF
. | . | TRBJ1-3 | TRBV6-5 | TGTGCCAGCAGTTACGTCCAGACTGGAAACACCATATATTTT | CASSYVQTGNTIYF
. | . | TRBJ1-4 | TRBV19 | TGTGCCAGTAGTATAGGGGCCCAGGTAATTGGTGAAAAACTGTTTTTT | CASSIGAQVIGEKLFF
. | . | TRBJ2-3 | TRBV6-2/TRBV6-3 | TGTGCCAGCAGTTACAGGGGGGGGACAGATACGCAGTATTTT | CASSYRGGTDTQYF
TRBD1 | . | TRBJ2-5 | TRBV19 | TGTGCCAGTAGTAGGCGCGACAGGGTAGATGAGACCCAGTACTTC | CASSRRDRVDETQYF
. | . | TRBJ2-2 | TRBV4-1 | TGCGCCAGCAGTCTCGACAAGAACACCGGGGAGCTGTTTTTT | CASSLDKNTGELFF
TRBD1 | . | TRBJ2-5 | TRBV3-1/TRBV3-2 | TGTGCCAGCAGCCCCACAGGGGCAGAGACCCAGTACTTC | CASSPTGAETQYF
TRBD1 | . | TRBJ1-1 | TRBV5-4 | TGTGCCAGCAGCGCCTGGACAGGGGGAGAAGCTTTCTTT | CASSAWTGGEAFF
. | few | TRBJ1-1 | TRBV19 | TGTGCCAGTAGTTGGGGCAGGGGCCGGAACACTGAAGCTTTCTTT | CASSWGRGRNTEAFF
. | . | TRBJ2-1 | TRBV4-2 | TGTGCCAGCAGCCAGGGGGGCTCCTACAATGAGCAGTTCTTC | CASSQGGSYNEQFF
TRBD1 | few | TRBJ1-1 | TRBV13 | TGTGCCAGCAGCTTAGGGGGACAGGGGCGCACTGAAGCTTTCTTT | CASSLGGQGRTEAFF
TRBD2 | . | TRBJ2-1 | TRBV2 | TGTGCCAGCAGTGAGTCAAGGGCTAGCGGGAGCAATGAGCAGTTCTTC | CASSESRASGSNEQFF
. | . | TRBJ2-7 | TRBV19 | TGTGCCAGTAGTATGCAGGGGCGGGACGAGCAGTACTTC | CASSMQGRDEQYF
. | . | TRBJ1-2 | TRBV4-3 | TGCGCCAGCAGCCCTGACGAAGCCGGGGGGCGGCCCCTCTATCGCTACACCTTC | CASSPDEAGGRPLYRYTF
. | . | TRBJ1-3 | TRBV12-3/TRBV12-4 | TGTGCCAGCAGCCGACAGGGAAACACCATATATTTT | CASSRQGNTIYF
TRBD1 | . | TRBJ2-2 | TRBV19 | TGTGCCAGTAGAAACCCCGACAGGGGGGATCGAATAGCCGGGGAGCTGTTTTTT | CASRNPDRGDRIAGELFF
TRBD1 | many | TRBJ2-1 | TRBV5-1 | TGCGCCAGCAGCCACCCGGGACAGGGGTACAATGAGCAGTTCTTC | CASSHPGQGYNEQFF